The 6 T cell receptor beta chains below all came from one sample that was sequenced in a study of CD8+ T cells in alopecia areata. Treatment meaning: oral pan-JAK inhibitor, 5-10 mg twice daily. RNA, once extracted, was reverse transcribed into cDNA for use as the sequencing template. Assay used: immunoSEQ multiplex PCR; TCRdb lists only in-frame clones, some missing. Of about 120,000 clones in the sample, 53% were seen once. The specimen was CD4+ T cells sorted from blood, collected at week 4, from a patient treated with tofacitinib. The receptors were gathered from a human donor with alopecia areata.

The V and J genes are TRBV29-1 and TRBJ2-1, with TRBD1 matching over 11 bases. Germline V gene sequence: CDR1 SQVTM, CDR2 ANQGSEA. This CDR3 comprises 14 residues. The CDR3 DNA follows: TGCAGGAACGATGGACAGGGGGCGGAAAATGAGCAGTTCTTC. Protein product: CRNDGQGAENEQFF.

This chain connects TRBV29-1 to TRBJ1-2; TRBD1 matches at 7 bases. The length of the CDR3 is 15 residues. V gave up 4 bases and J gave up 6 bases; unmatched junction bases: 14. Germline assignment: CDR1 SQVTM and CDR2 ANQGSEA. CDR3 sequence: CSVGYYGDRANGYTF. The CDR3 DNA is TGCAGCGTTGGCTATTATGGAGACAGGGCGAATGGCTACACCTTC. The complete variable domain, with remaining parts taken from reference TRBV29-1 and TRBJ1-2, reads SAVISQKPSRDICQRGTSLTIQCQVDSQVTMMFWYRQQPGQSLTLIATANQGSEATYESGFVIDKFPISRPNLTFSTLTVSNMSPEDSSIYLCSVGYYGDRANGYTFGSGTRLTVV.

The chain employs TRBV6-5 and TRBJ1-3; tentatively, D is TRBD1 (6 bases). The CDR3 is 12 amino acids. V lost 4 bases, J lost 11 bases, and 12 bases lay in between. CDR1 and CDR2 (germline): MNHEY, SVGAGI. In DNA, the CDR3 is TGTGCCAGCAGTTCCGGACAGTTTTCCATATATTTT. Translated: CASSSGQFSIYF.

The chain links TRBV4-2 to TRBJ1-4; D unresolved. In germline, CDR1 is LGHNA, CDR2 YNFKEQ. This CDR3 contains 14 residues. V was cut by 0 bases and J by 5 bases, with 7 bases left in between. The CDR3 sequence: CASSQDLENEKLFF. The CDR3 coding sequence is TGTGCCAGCAGCCAAGATTTGGAAAATGAAAAACTGTTTTTT.

The chain couples TRBV29-1 to TRBJ2-2; possibly TRBD1 for D (6 bases). The germline V gene has CDR1 SQVTM and CDR2 ANQGSEA. V dropped 3 bases and J dropped 6 bases, with 8 bases sitting between them. The CDR3 consists of 12 residues. In DNA, the CDR3 is TGCAGCGTTGATCCAGGGGCCGGGGAGCTGTTTTTT. Its translation: CSVDPGAGELFF.

A few counts support this clone. The chain recombines TRBV25-1 with TRBJ2-7; no reliable D call. V lost 5 bases and J lost 1, with 9 bases in between. CDR3 length: 13 residues. Germline V gives CDR1 MGHDK, CDR2 SYGVNS. The CDR3 sequence is CASSPLSSYEQYF. CDR3 coding DNA: TGTGCCAGCAGTCCCCTTTCTTCCTACGAGCAGTACTTC.